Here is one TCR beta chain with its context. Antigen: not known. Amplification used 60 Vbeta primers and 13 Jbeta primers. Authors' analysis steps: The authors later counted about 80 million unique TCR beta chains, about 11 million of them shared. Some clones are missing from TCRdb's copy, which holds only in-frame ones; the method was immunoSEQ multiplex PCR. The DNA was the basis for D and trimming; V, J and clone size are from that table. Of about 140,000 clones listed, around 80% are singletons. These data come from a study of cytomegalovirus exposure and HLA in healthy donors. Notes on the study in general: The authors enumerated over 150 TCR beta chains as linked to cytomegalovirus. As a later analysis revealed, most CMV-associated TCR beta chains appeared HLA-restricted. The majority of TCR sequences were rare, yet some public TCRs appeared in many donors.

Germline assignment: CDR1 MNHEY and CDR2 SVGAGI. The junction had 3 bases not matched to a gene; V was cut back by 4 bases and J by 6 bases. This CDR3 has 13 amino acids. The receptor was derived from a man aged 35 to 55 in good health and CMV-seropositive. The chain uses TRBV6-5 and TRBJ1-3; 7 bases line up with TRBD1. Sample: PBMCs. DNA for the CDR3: TGTGCCAGCAGTTGGGACAGAGCAAACACCATATATTTT. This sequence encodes CASSWDRANTIYF.